The present T cell receptor beta chain was sequenced within a study of response to subunit inactivated influenza vaccine. Each CDR3 protein gets one entry after TCRdb re-called the RT-PCR reads with MiXCR. The sample yields over 800,000 distinct CDR3 sequences, 21% seen once. This CDR3 is built from 14 residues. The V end lost 3 bases, the J end lost 7 bases, and 13 bases lay between the germline ends. This clonotype occurred a few times. The chain carries TRBV12-3 or TRBV12-4 and TRBJ1-5; no reliable D call. The sample in question was PBMCs from blood, obtained roughly 5 days after vaccination. This receptor was identified in a man aged 50 to 59 who received an inactivated influenza vaccine. Written as DNA, the CDR3 is TGTGCCAGCAGTTTGGCGCAAGGGTCCCAGCCCCAGCATTTT. The encoded protein is CASSLAQGSQPQHF.